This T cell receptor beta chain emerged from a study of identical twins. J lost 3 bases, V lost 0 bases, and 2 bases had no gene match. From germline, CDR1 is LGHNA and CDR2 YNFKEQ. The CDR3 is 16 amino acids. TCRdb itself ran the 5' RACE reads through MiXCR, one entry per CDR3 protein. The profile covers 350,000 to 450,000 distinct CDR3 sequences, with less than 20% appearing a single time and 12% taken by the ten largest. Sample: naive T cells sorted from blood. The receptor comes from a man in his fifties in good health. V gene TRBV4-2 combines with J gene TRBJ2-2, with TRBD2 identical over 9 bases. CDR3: CASSQEGGGDTGELFF. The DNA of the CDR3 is TGTGCCAGCAGCCAAGAAGGCGGGGGGGACACCGGGGAGCTGTTTTTT.